One sample yielded the 21 T cell receptor beta chains listed below, sequenced in a study of control samples from healthy donors and cancer patients. The protocol was immunoSEQ multiplex PCR, while the TCRdb copy is restricted to in-frame clones and leaves out a portion. The sample consists of fewer than 200,000 clones, roughly 90% of them appearing once. The sample consisted of blood. The receptor set was obtained from a woman in her forties or fifties in good health.

As to this clone: Other DNA sequences within the sample encode an identical CDR3. The chain joins TRBV5-1 to TRBJ2-3, with a possible D match to TRBD2 (5 bases). This CDR3 has 14 residues. Trimming took off 0 bases at V and 4 bases at J, with 9 bases between the two ends. Germline V gene lookup returns CDR1 SGHRS and CDR2 YFSETQ. DNA of the CDR3: TGCGCCAGCAGCTTGGTGGCCGGGGCAGATACGCAGTATTTT. It translates to CASSLVAGADTQYF.

The rearrangement uses TRBV15 and TRBJ1-1; D gene uncertain. CDR1 and CDR2 (germline): LNHNV, YYDKDF (reference sequence). The CDR3 covers 17 residues. Trimming pared 2 bases from V and 3 bases from J, leaving 19 bases between. The CDR3 loop is CATSRSDRGPIDTEAFF. The CDR3 DNA sequence: TGTGCCACCAGCAGATCTGACCGGGGTCCGATCGACACTGAAGCTTTCTTT. Based on the CDR3 plus reference TRBV15 and TRBJ1-1, the full variable domain is DAMVIQNPRYQVTQFGKPVTLSCSQTLNHNVMYWYQQKSSQAPKLLFHYYDKDFNNEADTPDNFQSRRPNTSFCFLDIRSPGLGDTAMYLCATSRSDRGPIDTEAFFGQGTRLTVV.

V and J are TRBV11-3 and TRBJ1-6, with a tentative D call TRBD1 (5 bases). The CDR3 contains 13 residues. Trimming cost V 5 bases and J 7 bases, with 9 bases left between them. The V gene's germline CDR1 is SGHNT and CDR2 YENEEA. CDR3 loop: CASSQGVNSPLHF. The DNA for the CDR3 is TGTGCCAGCAGCCAAGGGGTGAATTCACCCCTCCACTTT.

This chain links TRBV15 with TRBJ2-1; 8 nucleotides agree with TRBD2. V lost 6 bases to trimming and J lost 0 bases; unmatched junction nucleotides: 7. The CDR3 has 16 residues. Germline loops: CDR1 LNHNV, CDR2 YYDKDF (reference sequence). The DNA for the CDR3 is TGTGCCACCAGTACCCTAGCGGGTGGCTCCTACAATGAGCAGTTCTTC. Translating gives CATSTLAGGSYNEQFF.

J is TRBJ1-2 and V is TRBV19, with 8 positions matching TRBD1. V dropped 3 bases and J dropped 6; count of bases not matched to a gene: 9. The germline V gene encodes CDR1 LNHDA and CDR2 SQIVND (reference sequence). The CDR3 is made up of 15 amino acids. The CDR3 reads CASSITRGHRDGYTF. DNA of the CDR3: TGTGCCAGTAGTATTACCAGGGGGCATCGGGATGGCTACACCTTC. Supplemented by reference TRBV19 and TRBJ1-2, the full variable domain reads DGGITQSPKYLFRKEGQNVTLSCEQNLNHDAMYWYRQDPGQGLRLIYYSQIVNDFQKGDIAEGYSVSREKKESFPLTVTSAQKNPTAFYLCASSITRGHRDGYTFGSGTRLTVV.

The sample holds a few counts of this clone. The chain uses TRBV7-6 and TRBJ1-6; 9 nucleotides match TRBD1. Germline CDR1 is SGHVS and CDR2 is FNYEAQ. J was trimmed by 9 bases and V by 1 base; bases with no gene match: 10. The CDR3 spans 17 residues. CDR3 in DNA: TGTGCCAGCAGCTTAGGACCGGGACAGGGTTTGCGTTCACCCCTCCACTTT. As protein: CASSLGPGQGLRSPLHF.

This chain links TRBV5-1 with TRBJ2-3, with D tentatively TRBD1 (6 bases). Germline loops: CDR1 SGHRS, CDR2 YFSETQ. Trimming pared 4 bases from V and 11 bases from J, leaving 11 bases between. The CDR3 totals 11 residues. CDR3 in amino acids: CASSADSEQYF. The CDR3 nucleotides are TGCGCCAGCAGCGCGGACAGTGAGCAGTATTTT.

V usage is TRBV4-1 and J usage is TRBJ1-5, with TRBD1 identical over 7 bases. V was clipped by 4 bases and J by 6 bases; unmatched bases: 9. The CDR3 is 15 residues long. CDR1 MGHRA and CDR2 YSYEKL come from the germline V gene. The CDR3 DNA is TGCGCCAGCAGCCTTACCCCAGGGGGGGCTCAGCCCCAGCATTTT. It specifies CASSLTPGGAQPQHF.

The genes are TRBV28 and TRBJ2-1; 7 positions agree with TRBD1. V gave up 3 bases and J gave up 5 bases; unmatched junction bases: 7. This CDR3 is 15 amino acids long. Germline V gene data show CDR1 as MDHEN and CDR2 as SYDVKM. CDR3 residues: CASSFRRGWHNEQFF. CDR3 nucleotides: TGTGCCAGCAGTTTCCGCAGGGGGTGGCACAATGAGCAGTTCTTC.

The chain joins TRBV11-2 to TRBJ2-7, with 14 bases fitting TRBD2. V shed 8 bases and J 2 bases; nucleotides not matched to a gene: 11. The CDR3 contains 17 residues. The germline CDR1 and CDR2 sequences are SGHAT and FQNNGV. The CDR3 DNA sequence: TGTGCCAGCCGAAAAGGACTAGCGGGGGGTAGAACCTACGAGCAGTACTTC. Translated: CASRKGLAGGRTYEQYF.

V usage is TRBV4-1 and J usage is TRBJ1-3; D not resolved. The ends were cut back, 1 base at V and 4 bases at J, with 14 bases in the middle. CDR3 size: 16 residues. The germline gives CDR1 MGHRA, CDR2 YSYEKL. The CDR3 here is CASSQAPGAIGNTIYF. The DNA for the CDR3 is TGCGCCAGCAGCCAAGCCCCAGGCGCAATAGGAAACACCATATATTTT.

V is TRBV11-3 and J is TRBJ1-1; no firm D call. V was trimmed by 1 base and J by 6 bases, leaving 9 bases between them. Germline values: CDR1 SGHNT, CDR2 YENEEA. The CDR3 is made up of 13 amino acids. The CDR3 sequence: CASSLVPQSEAFF. CDR3 in DNA: TGTGCCAGCAGCTTAGTACCTCAGTCTGAAGCTTTCTTT.

The genes are TRBV15 and TRBJ1-6, with TRBD1 identical over 10 bases. The ends lost 3 bases at V and 7 bases at J; junction bases unmatched: 6. The CDR3 contains 16 residues. The germline V gene has CDR1 LNHNV and CDR2 YYDKDF (reference sequence). The CDR3 DNA sequence: TGTGCCACCAGCAGGGGCAGACAGGGGGCGAATTCACCCCTCCACTTT. Translation gives CATSRGRQGANSPLHF.

This chain joins TRBV5-3 and TRBJ1-5; 11 bases match TRBD1. TRBV5-3 is recorded as an ORF, its role being uncertain. The length of the CDR3 is 14 residues. V shed 6 bases, J shed 6 bases, and the junction held 5 bases outside the gene matches. The chain's CDR3 is CARTGTGGGQPQHF. The CDR3 region has the DNA TGTGCCAGAACTGGGACAGGGGGTGGTCAGCCCCAGCATTTT.

This chain connects TRBV6-5 to TRBJ2-7, with D hard to call. The germline CDR1 and CDR2 sequences are MNHEY and SVGAGI. The CDR3 sequence is 12 residues long. V lost 6 bases to trimming and J lost 7 bases, with 13 bases between them. The chain's CDR3 is CASRLGGGEQYF. CDR3 nucleotides: TGTGCCAGCAGGCTTGGCGGCGGAGAGCAGTACTTC.

The J gene is TRBJ2-5, the V gene TRBV5-1; D unclear. Trimming shortened V by 2 bases and J by 2 bases, and 10 bases separated the two germline ends. CDR3 size: 14 residues. Germline V CDR1 and CDR2: SGHRS, YFSETQ. CDR3 loop: CASSFQDAQETQYF. Here the CDR3 DNA reads TGCGCCAGCAGCTTCCAGGATGCGCAAGAGACCCAGTACTTC.

V is TRBV4-3 and J is TRBJ1-1; D call uncertain. The germline V gene encodes CDR1 LGHNA and CDR2 YSLEER. Trimming cost V 3 bases and J 10 bases, with 15 bases left between them. The CDR3 totals 13 residues. The CDR3 reads CASSQPGMVVAFF. The CDR3 DNA reads TGCGCCAGCAGCCAGCCGGGTATGGTTGTAGCTTTCTTT.

The J gene is TRBJ1-1, the V gene TRBV28; weak D call: TRBD1 (6 bases). The CDR3 has 14 amino acids. The germline gives CDR1 MDHEN, CDR2 SYDVKM. V was shortened by 4 bases and J by 0 bases, with 9 bases between the two germline ends. The CDR3 loop is CASSSGDLNTEAFF. The CDR3 DNA reads TGTGCCAGCAGTTCAGGGGACCTGAACACTGAAGCTTTCTTT.

V and J are TRBV5-5 and TRBJ2-3; possible D gene TRBD2, 6 bases. Germline V lookup: CDR1 SGHKS, CDR2 YYEKEE (reference sequence). The CDR3 sequence is 16 residues long. Trimming cost V 4 bases and J 0 bases, with 15 bases left between them. DNA for the CDR3: TGTGCCAGCAGCCGCACCCCCCGGGGGAGCACAGATACGCAGTATTTT. Encoded protein: CASSRTPRGSTDTQYF.

The chain's CDR3 is CASSPRGKGQRGSNQPQHF. CDR3 coding DNA: TGTGCCAGCAGCCCCCGGGGGAAGGGACAGAGGGGAAGCAATCAGCCCCAGCATTTT. The chain is built from TRBV21-1 and TRBJ1-5; TRBD1 reflects the table's D call only, with no check against the DNA. TRBV21-1 is deemed a pseudogene. The CDR3 sequence is 19 residues long.

The genes are TRBV6-5 and TRBJ2-1; unclear D gene. The CDR3 extends over 15 amino acids. Germline V gives CDR1 MNHEY, CDR2 SVGAGI. The V and J ends lost 1 base and 0 bases respectively, with 7 bases between them. The CDR3 loop reads CASSYLRSSYNEQFF. CDR3 coding DNA: TGTGCCAGCAGTTACTTGCGGAGCTCCTACAATGAGCAGTTCTTC.